The 32 T cell receptor beta chains given below trace back to one sample, sequenced in a study of OX40 agonist ivuxolimab in advanced cancers. Some clones are missing from TCRdb's copy, which holds only in-frame ones; the method was immunoSEQ multiplex PCR. The sample carries 65,000 to 80,000 clones, about four fifths recorded once. Here the sequenced sample was CD4+ or CD8+ T cells sorted from blood, taken in a trial of the OX40 agonist ivuxolimab. Receptors originate from an adult with an advanced solid tumor such as melanoma, head and neck, liver or kidney cancer.

This chain links TRBV19 with TRBJ1-5, with a possible D match to TRBD1 (5 bases). From germline, CDR1 is LNHDA and CDR2 SQIVND (reference sequence). Trimming took off 5 bases at V and 1 base at J, with 15 bases between the two ends. This CDR3 has 16 residues. CDR3 sequence reads: CASSPTGMGSNQPQHF. CDR3 nucleotide sequence: TGTGCCAGTAGTCCAACAGGAATGGGAAGCAATCAGCCCCAGCATTTT.

This chain links TRBV28 with TRBJ1-5; D not resolved. This CDR3 region has 12 residues. V was cut by 6 bases and J by 7 bases, with 10 bases left in between. Germline loops: CDR1 MDHEN, CDR2 SYDVKM. The CDR3 protein is CASRRVGQPQHF. The CDR3 coding sequence is TGTGCCAGCAGACGTGTAGGCCAGCCCCAGCATTTT.

The chain recombines TRBV7-2 with TRBJ2-1, with D tentatively TRBD1 (6 bases). The V and J ends lost 0 bases and 6 bases respectively, with 12 bases between them. CDR3 length equals 15 residues. CDR1 is SGHTA, CDR2 FQGNSA, per germline. This CDR3 is CASSLAVNRVNEQFF. CDR3 sequence (DNA): TGTGCCAGCAGCTTAGCCGTCAACAGGGTCAATGAGCAGTTCTTC.

In nucleotides, the CDR3 is TGTGCCAGCAGAGAGGACAGGCCTACCCTCCACTTT. Translating gives CASREDRPTLHF. This rearrangement joins TRBV6-1 to TRBJ1-6; 7 positions match TRBD1. Germline loops: CDR1 MNHNS, CDR2 SASEGT. The CDR3 is 12 amino acids. The V segment lost 6 bases and the J segment 14 bases; nucleotides outside the gene matches: 7.

This sequence joins TRBV28 and TRBJ1-5, with D uncertain. There are 15 residues in the CDR3. Trimming stripped 1 base from V and 2 bases from J, with 9 bases between. Germline V gene lookup returns CDR1 MDHEN and CDR2 SYDVKM. The CDR3 nucleotides are TGTGCCAGCAGTTTATTTGGGTTGGGCAATCAGCCCCAGCATTTT. Amino acids: CASSLFGLGNQPQHF.

V usage is TRBV2 and J usage is TRBJ2-3, with 7 positions matching TRBD2. With V trimmed by 6 bases and J by 1 base, 4 bases remained unmatched. The V gene's germline CDR1 is SNHLY and CDR2 FYNNEI. The CDR3 sequence is 14 residues long. The CDR3 DNA reads as TGTGCCAGCAGGACTAGCCCTGGCACAGATACGCAGTATTTT. Translated, it gives CASRTSPGTDTQYF.

This clone was counted once. The CDR3 DNA is TGCGCCAGCAGCTCGGGGCGGGATTCACCCCTCCACTTT. Translating gives CASSSGRDSPLHF. The V call is TRBV5-1, the J call TRBJ1-6, with a weak D call TRBD1 (5 bases). From germline, CDR1 is SGHRS and CDR2 YFSETQ. The V gene lost 3 bases and the J gene lost 8 bases, with 9 bases spanning the gap. The CDR3 is made up of 13 amino acids.

The rearrangement joins TRBV19 to TRBJ2-5, with a tentative D call TRBD2 (5 bases). V lost 5 bases, J lost 0 bases, and 13 bases lay in between. The CDR3 consists of 15 residues. Germline V lookup: CDR1 LNHDA, CDR2 SQIVND (reference sequence). In DNA, the CDR3 is TGTGCCAGTAGTCCCACCCGCGGGTACCAAGAGACCCAGTACTTC. This gives the protein CASSPTRGYQETQYF.

The chain is built from TRBV7-2 and TRBJ1-2, with 9 bases that match TRBD1. With 5 bases clipped from V and 3 bases from J, the junction kept 4 bases outside the gene matches. The germline CDR1 and CDR2 sequences are SGHTA and FQGNSA. The CDR3 contains 14 residues. The CDR3 DNA sequence: TGTGCCAGCAGCCGGGACAGGGTAGACTATGGCTACACCTTC. As protein: CASSRDRVDYGYTF.

In this sample, this clone turned up once. This chain uses TRBV6-6 with TRBJ1-2; D not resolved. V dropped 3 bases and J dropped 8 bases, with 13 bases sitting between them. The CDR3 consists of 13 residues. Germline assignment: CDR1 MNHNY and CDR2 SVGAGI (reference sequence). CDR3 sequence reads: CASSYSGRSGYTF. DNA for the CDR3: TGTGCCAGCAGTTATAGTGGGCGGTCGGGCTACACCTTC.

The chain joins TRBV12-2 to TRBJ1-1; the table's D call, TRBD1, was not checked against the DNA. TRBV12-2 has pseudogene status. The CDR3 length is 18 residues. For the CDR3, the DNA is TGTGCAAGTCGCTTAGCGGGTCGGGGACAAGACAGGGCCACTGAAGCTTTCTTT. The encoded protein is CASRLAGRGQDRATEAFF.

This rearrangement joins TRBV28 to TRBJ2-6, with D possibly TRBD1 on 5 matching bases. Germline V gives CDR1 MDHEN, CDR2 SYDVKM. The length of the CDR3 is 16 residues. Trimming cost V 6 bases and J 2 bases, with 14 bases left between them. The CDR3 nucleotides read TGTGCCAGCAGCTCATACCTCAGGGCTGGGGCCAACGTCCTGACTTTC. Protein: CASSSYLRAGANVLTF.

This rearrangement joins TRBV2 to TRBJ1-5; no reliable D call. Trimming removed 4 bases at V and 1 base at J, with 11 bases between. CDR3 length: 15 amino acids. The germline V gene encodes CDR1 SNHLY and CDR2 FYNNEI. In nucleotides, the CDR3 is TGTGCCAGCAGTGCGACTGACCTCAGCAATCAGCCCCAGCATTTT. Translating it yields CASSATDLSNQPQHF. The full variable domain, with the rest looked up from reference TRBV2 and TRBJ1-5, is EPEVTQTPSHQVTQMGQEVILRCVPISNHLYFYWYRQILGQKVEFLVSFYNNEISEKSEIFDDQFSVERPDGSNFTLKIRSTKLEDSAMYFCASSATDLSNQPQHFGDGTRLSIL.

The chain is built from TRBV5-1 and TRBJ2-3; possibly TRBD1 for D (5 bases). The germline gives CDR1 SGHRS, CDR2 YFSETQ. The CDR3 runs 14 residues. Between the trimmed V and J ends, which lost 0 bases and 3 bases, there was a span of 8 bases. The DNA of the CDR3 is TGCGCCAGCAGCTTGGTAAGGGGAACAGATACGCAGTATTTT. This translates into CASSLVRGTDTQYF. Filled out from reference TRBV5-1 and TRBJ2-3, the complete variable domain reads KAGVTQTPRYLIKTRGQQVTLSCSPISGHRSVSWYQQTPGQGLQFLFEYFSETQRNKGNFPGRFSGRQFSNSRSEMNVSTLELGDSALYLCASSLVRGTDTQYFGPGTRLTVL.

This clone was found once. The chain joins TRBV5-4 to TRBJ1-2; 7 bases line up with TRBD1. After removal of 5 bases from V and 1 base from J, the junction contained 11 bases not matched to a gene. The CDR3 is 16 residues long. The germline gives CDR1 SGHNT, CDR2 YYREEE (reference sequence). CDR3 residues: CASRPGGRGSNYGYTF. DNA for the CDR3: TGTGCCAGCAGACCGGGGGGCAGGGGGAGTAACTATGGCTACACCTTC.

This clone appeared a few times. This chain uses TRBV9 with TRBJ2-3, with 9 bases aligning to TRBD2. V was pared by 1 base and J by 3 bases, with 15 bases of the junction left unmatched. Germline assignment: CDR1 SGDLS and CDR2 YYNGEE. This CDR3 has 19 amino acids. CDR3 sequence: CASSVQAGGPLRGTDTQYF. CDR3 coding DNA: TGTGCCAGCAGCGTACAAGCGGGAGGCCCCCTCCGAGGAACAGATACGCAGTATTTT.

V usage is TRBV6-5 and J usage is TRBJ1-2; TRBD1 aligns across 11 bases. There are 13 residues in the CDR3. The V and J ends lost 4 bases and 8 bases, in that order; junction bases with no gene match: 3. Per the germline V gene, CDR1 is MNHEY and CDR2 is SVGAGI. CDR3 bases: TGTGCCAGCAGTTCCGGACAGGGGGCAGGCTACACCTTC. Its translation is CASSSGQGAGYTF.

In regard to this clone: The junction and the germline gene differ at one end; a read error may be behind it. The chain couples TRBV11-2 to TRBJ2-1; 15 bases are shared with TRBD2. There are 18 residues in the CDR3. Germline V gene sequence: CDR1 SGHAT, CDR2 FQNNGV. The CDR3, as DNA: TGTGCCGGCAGCTCTACAACCGGACTAGCGGGGGGGCGGTATGAGCAGTTCTTC. Translation: CAGSSTTGLAGGRYEQFF. Complete variable domain (other parts from reference TRBV11-2 and TRBJ2-1): EAGVAQSPRYKIIEKRQSVAFWCNPISGHATLYWYQQILGQGPKLLIQFQNNGVVDDSQLPKDRFSAERLKGVDSTLKIQPAKLEDSAVYLCAGSSTTGLAGGRYEQFFGPGTRLTVL.

V and J are TRBV7-3 and TRBJ2-2; D perhaps matches TRBD1 (6 bases). Trimming took 6 bases from V and 6 from J, leaving 14 bases between them. CDR1 and CDR2 (germline): SGHTA, FQGTGA. This CDR3 has 14 amino acids. Here the CDR3 DNA reads TGTGCCAGCAGTTCTGGGCCAGGGGCCGGGGAGCTGTTTTTT. The encoded protein is CASSSGPGAGELFF. Supplemented by reference TRBV7-3 and TRBJ2-2, the full variable domain reads GAGVSQTPSNKVTEKGKYVELRCDPISGHTALYWYRQSLGQGPEFLIYFQGTGAADDSGLPNDRFFAVRPEGSVSTLKIQRTERGDSAVYLCASSSGPGAGELFFGEGSRLTVL.

This clone appeared a single time. The chain joins TRBV10-3 to TRBJ1-1; the match to TRBD1 covers 9 bases. V dropped 7 bases and J dropped 4; count of bases not matched to a gene: 4. In germline, CDR1 is ENHRY, CDR2 SYGVKD. CDR3 length: 13 residues. This chain's CDR3 is CAINPDRGTEAFF. CDR3 bases: TGTGCCATCAACCCGGACAGGGGCACTGAAGCTTTCTTT.

This chain links TRBV7-9 with TRBJ2-3; D gene ambiguous. CDR1 and CDR2 from the germline V gene are SEHNR and FQNEAQ (reference sequence). The CDR3 loop spans 16 amino acids. V dropped 5 bases and J dropped 2 bases, with 17 bases sitting between them. The CDR3 DNA is TGTGCCAGCAGCCAAGCCGGGTGGGAATCCACAGATACGCAGTATTTT. Protein sequence: CASSQAGWESTDTQYF.

This chain uses TRBV7-9 with TRBJ1-5; D not resolved. This CDR3 has 13 amino acids. Trimming stripped 4 bases from V and 6 bases from J, with 10 bases between. CDR1 and CDR2 (germline): SEHNR, FQNEAQ (reference sequence). The CDR3 reads CASSSYAGQPQHF. CDR3 nucleotides: TGTGCCAGCAGCTCATATGCGGGTCAGCCCCAGCATTTT.

As DNA, the CDR3 is TGTGCCAGCAGCCACCGACAGCCGAACACCGGGGAGCTGTTTTTT. Encoded protein: CASSHRQPNTGELFF. The V gene is TRBV7-8, the J gene TRBJ2-2; possible D gene TRBD1, 5 bases. CDR1 and CDR2 from the germline V gene are SGHVS and FQNEAQ. V lost 5 bases, J lost 0 bases, and 10 bases lay in between. This CDR3 is built from 15 residues.

By proportion, this clone is medium-sized. The rearrangement joins TRBV5-6 to TRBJ1-5, with unresolved D. The CDR3 contains 13 residues. Trimming left V 4 bases short and J 4 bases short, with 9 bases between. Per germline, CDR1 SGHDT and CDR2 YYEEEE. In DNA, the CDR3 is TGTGCCAGCAGCCGTTGGCTTAATCAGCCCCAGCATTTT. Translating it yields CASSRWLNQPQHF.

In this sample, this clone turned up a few times. This chain connects TRBV19 to TRBJ1-6, with 7 bases matching TRBD1. Trimming cost V 3 bases and J 9 bases; bases outside gene matches: 8. This CDR3 comprises 15 residues. Germline lookup yields CDR1 LNHDA and CDR2 SQIVND (reference sequence). CDR3: CASSISRTGSSPLHF. The CDR3, as DNA: TGTGCCAGTAGTATCTCCCGGACAGGTTCTTCACCCCTCCACTTT. Filled out from reference TRBV19 and TRBJ1-6, the complete variable domain reads DGGITQSPKYLFRKEGQNVTLSCEQNLNHDAMYWYRQDPGQGLRLIYYSQIVNDFQKGDIAEGYSVSREKKESFPLTVTSAQKNPTAFYLCASSISRTGSSPLHFGNGTRLTVT.

CDR3 nucleotide sequence: TGTGCCAGCAGTTTCCGGGCGTGGTATGAGCAGTTCTTC. Translating it yields CASSFRAWYEQFF. This sequence joins TRBV27 and TRBJ2-1; D is undetermined. Trimming pared 3 bases from V and 8 bases from J, leaving 11 bases between. This CDR3 region has 13 residues. Germline V CDR1 and CDR2: MNHEY, SMNVEV (reference sequence).

This clone was seen just once. The chain joins TRBV7-2 to TRBJ1-2; 7 bases are a match to TRBD1. Germline V gene sequence: CDR1 SGHTA, CDR2 FQGNSA. The CDR3 contains 15 residues. V shed 6 bases and J 7 bases; nucleotides not matched to a gene: 14. The CDR3 loop is CASRPDPGQAGGYTF. For the CDR3, the DNA is TGTGCCAGCAGACCGGACCCTGGACAGGCGGGTGGCTACACCTTC.

Only one count was recorded for this clone. The V gene is TRBV29-1, the J gene TRBJ2-5; TRBD2 matches 8 bases. The DNA end favors TRBJ2-7, so the J call may be wrong. Germline V gene lookup returns CDR1 SQVTM and CDR2 ANQGSEA. This CDR3 has 13 residues. CDR3 residues: CSVALAGPYEQYF. CDR3 DNA sequence: TGCAGCGTGGCTCTAGCGGGCCCCTACGAGCAGTACTTC.

J is TRBJ1-5 and V is TRBV25-1, with 8 bases that match TRBD1. CDR1 and CDR2 from the germline V gene are MGHDK and SYGVNS. The trim removed 5 bases at V and 6 bases at J, leaving 9 bases unmatched. This CDR3 is 15 amino acids long. CDR3 DNA: TGTGCCAGCAGTCCCCAGGGGGCCTCGAGTCAGCCCCAGCATTTT. Encoded protein: CASSPQGASSQPQHF.

The chain joins TRBV6-1 to TRBJ2-1; D is undetermined. V lost 6 bases to trimming and J lost 4 bases, with 10 bases between them. Germline CDR1 reads MNHNS; CDR2 reads SASEGT. The CDR3 length is 13 residues. DNA of the CDR3: TGTGCCAGCAGCAGAAAAGAATACAATGAGCAGTTCTTC. This translates into CASSRKEYNEQFF.

This clone was observed once. The genes are TRBV19 and TRBJ2-4, with D unclear. CDR1 and CDR2 (germline): LNHDA, SQIVND (reference sequence). Trimming took 3 bases from V and 7 from J, leaving 13 bases between them. CDR3 length: 14 residues. CDR3 nucleotide sequence: TGTGCCAGTAGTATGTCGGACGGATGGAACATTCAGTACTTC. This translates into CASSMSDGWNIQYF. The entire variable domain, with the rest obtained from reference TRBV19 and TRBJ2-4, is as follows: DGGITQSPKYLFRKEGQNVTLSCEQNLNHDAMYWYRQDPGQGLRLIYYSQIVNDFQKGDIAEGYSVSREKKESFPLTVTSAQKNPTAFYLCASSMSDGWNIQYFGAGTRLSVL.

This sequence joins TRBV19 and TRBJ1-1; TRBD1 is a possible D gene (5 bases). CDR3 length: 14 amino acids. CDR1 and CDR2 (germline): LNHDA, SQIVND (reference sequence). V was trimmed by 10 bases and J by 0 bases, leaving 15 bases between them. The CDR3 here is CATNPGRLNTEAFF. DNA for the CDR3: TGTGCCACGAATCCGGGACGATTGAACACTGAAGCTTTCTTT.